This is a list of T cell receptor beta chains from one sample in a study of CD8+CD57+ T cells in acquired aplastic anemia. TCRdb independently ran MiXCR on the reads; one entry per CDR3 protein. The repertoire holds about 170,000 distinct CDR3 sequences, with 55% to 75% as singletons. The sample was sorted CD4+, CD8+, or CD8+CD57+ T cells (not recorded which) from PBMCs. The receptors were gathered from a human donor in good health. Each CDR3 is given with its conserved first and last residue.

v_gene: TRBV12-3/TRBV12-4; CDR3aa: CASSSTGGQPQHF
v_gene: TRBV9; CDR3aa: CASSVGPTGEPYF
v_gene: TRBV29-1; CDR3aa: CSVHPGLSNEKLFF
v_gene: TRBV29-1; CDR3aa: CSVKWEVGYTF
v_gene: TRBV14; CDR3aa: CASSLKTGIGYTF
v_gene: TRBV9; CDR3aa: CASSVGSITDTQYF
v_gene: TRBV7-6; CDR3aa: CASSLQQGGNQPQHF
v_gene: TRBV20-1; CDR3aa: CSARASRTIRGDTQYF
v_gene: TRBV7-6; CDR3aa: CASSSGVGTGNTEAFF
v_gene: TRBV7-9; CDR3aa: CASSSGLAGGDTQYF
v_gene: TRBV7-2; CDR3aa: CASSSSSHGNTEAFF
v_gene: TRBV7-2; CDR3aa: CASSLQGALDYEQYF
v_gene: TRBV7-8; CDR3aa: CASSPGGNSPLHF
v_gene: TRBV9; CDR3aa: CASSVAGGSQETQYF
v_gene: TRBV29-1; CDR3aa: CSVDPGQGSYEQYF
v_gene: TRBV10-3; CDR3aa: CAIRGQGLNYGYTF
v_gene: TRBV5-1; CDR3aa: CASSLQGGYEQYF
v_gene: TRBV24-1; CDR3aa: CATSDLWGASGPYQETQYF
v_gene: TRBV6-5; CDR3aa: CASRRDTSSYEQYF
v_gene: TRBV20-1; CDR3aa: CSARGLAGVVETQYF
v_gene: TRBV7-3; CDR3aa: CASSLTQDSPLHF
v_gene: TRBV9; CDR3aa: CASSGGLAGLNEQFF
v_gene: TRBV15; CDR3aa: CATSRGPAPDRDTQYF
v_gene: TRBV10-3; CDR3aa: CATAYTGDTEAFF
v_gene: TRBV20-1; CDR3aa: CSASSGTGELFF
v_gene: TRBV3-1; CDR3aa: CASSRGTSGSYEQYF
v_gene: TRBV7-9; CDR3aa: CASSTQGTRELFF
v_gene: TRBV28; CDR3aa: CASEGTGRNTF
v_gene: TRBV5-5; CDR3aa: CASTPDSANTGELFF
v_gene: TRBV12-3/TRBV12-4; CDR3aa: CASSPPGLNNEQFF
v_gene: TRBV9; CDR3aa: CASSPRDYSYEQYF
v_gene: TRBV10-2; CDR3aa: CASSDGKRGYEKLFF
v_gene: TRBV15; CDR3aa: CATSSYRENQPQHF
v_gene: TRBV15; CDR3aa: CATSRGAGDYGYTF
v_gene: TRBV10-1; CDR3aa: CASSEQAGEVAGELFF
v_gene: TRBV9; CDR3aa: CASSPGGGAGWDEQYF
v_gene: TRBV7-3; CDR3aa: CASSVDRRRDGYTF
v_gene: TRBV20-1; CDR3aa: CSASTIGDEQFF
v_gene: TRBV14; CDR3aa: CASSYYLQGDTQYF
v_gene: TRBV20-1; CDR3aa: CSARDGPDSSYEQYF
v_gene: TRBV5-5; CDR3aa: CASSLVPGTVYEQYF
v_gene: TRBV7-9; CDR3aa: CASEMGGVYGYTF